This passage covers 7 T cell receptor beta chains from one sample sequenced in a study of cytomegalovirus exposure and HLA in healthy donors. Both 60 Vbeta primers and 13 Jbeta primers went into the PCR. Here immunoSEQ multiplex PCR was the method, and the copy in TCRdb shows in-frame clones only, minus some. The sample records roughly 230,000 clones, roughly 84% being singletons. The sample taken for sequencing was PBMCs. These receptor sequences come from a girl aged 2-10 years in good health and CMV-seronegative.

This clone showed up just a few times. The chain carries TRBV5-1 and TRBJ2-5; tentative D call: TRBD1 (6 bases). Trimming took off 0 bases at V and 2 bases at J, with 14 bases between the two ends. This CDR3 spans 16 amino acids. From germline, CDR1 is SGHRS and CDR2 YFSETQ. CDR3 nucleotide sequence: TGCGCCAGCAGCTTGGATGTATGGGGGCCACAAGAGACCCAGTACTTC. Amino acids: CASSLDVWGPQETQYF.

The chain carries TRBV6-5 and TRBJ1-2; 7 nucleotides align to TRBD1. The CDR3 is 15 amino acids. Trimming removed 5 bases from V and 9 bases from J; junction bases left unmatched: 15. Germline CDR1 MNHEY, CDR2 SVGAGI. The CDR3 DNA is TGTGCCAGCAGTGGAATTCGGACAGGATTAGGACGCTACACCTTC. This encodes CASSGIRTGLGRYTF.

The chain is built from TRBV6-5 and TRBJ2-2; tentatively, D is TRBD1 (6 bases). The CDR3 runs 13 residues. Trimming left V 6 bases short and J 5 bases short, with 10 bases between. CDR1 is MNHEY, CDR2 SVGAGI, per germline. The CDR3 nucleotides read TGTGCCAGCAGGCGCACAGGGACCGGGGAGCTGTTTTTT. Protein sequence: CASRRTGTGELFF.

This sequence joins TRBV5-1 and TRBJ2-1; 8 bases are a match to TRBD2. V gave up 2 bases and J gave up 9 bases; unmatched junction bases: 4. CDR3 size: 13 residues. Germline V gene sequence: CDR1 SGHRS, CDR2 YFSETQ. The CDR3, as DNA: TGCGCCAGCAGCTTAATGGCGGGAGGTGAGCAGTTCTTC. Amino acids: CASSLMAGGEQFF.

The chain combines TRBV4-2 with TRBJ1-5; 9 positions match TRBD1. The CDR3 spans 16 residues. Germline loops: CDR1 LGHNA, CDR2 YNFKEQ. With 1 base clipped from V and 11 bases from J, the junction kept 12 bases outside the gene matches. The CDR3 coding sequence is TGTGCCAGCAGCCAAGGACAGGGGGAATCGGGTCGGTCCCAGCATTTT. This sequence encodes CASSQGQGESGRSQHF.

CDR3 bases: TGTGCCAGCAGTTACTCGAGTCGGCAGCCCCAGCATTTT. Protein sequence: CASSYSSRQPQHF. The chain has TRBV6-5 and TRBJ1-5; D ambiguous. Trimming removed 0 bases at V and 7 bases at J, with 7 bases between. Per germline, CDR1 MNHEY and CDR2 SVGAGI. The CDR3 has 13 residues.

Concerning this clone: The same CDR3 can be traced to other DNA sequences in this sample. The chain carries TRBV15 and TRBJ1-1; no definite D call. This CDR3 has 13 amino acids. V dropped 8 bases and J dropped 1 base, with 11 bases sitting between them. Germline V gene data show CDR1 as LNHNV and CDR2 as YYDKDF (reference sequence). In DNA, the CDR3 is TGTGCCACCGCCCAAGGAGGGAACACTGAAGCTTTCTTT. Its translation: CATAQGGNTEAFF.